This entry concerns a single T cell receptor (beta chain). The sample belongs to a study of blood T cell repertoires in COVID-19. Study as a whole: Italy, Spain and the United States were the sources of the convalescent and acute COVID-19 samples.

V trimming: 2 bases; J trimming: 8 bases; junction bases outside the gene matches: 4. This CDR3 is 14 amino acids long. Germline CDR1 MGHDK, CDR2 SYGVNS. Assay used: immunoSEQ multiplex PCR; TCRdb lists only in-frame clones, some missing. The sample has 100,000 to 150,000 clones; approximately 89% are singletons. This rearrangement joins TRBV25-1 to TRBJ1-4; 8 positions agree with TRBD1. Sequencing was performed on peripheral blood. This sequence was found in a woman aged 55-70 years with acute or convalescent COVID-19. The CDR3 nucleotides are TGTGCCAGCAGTGAACAGGGGGCCTGGGAAAAACTGTTTTTT. Its translation: CASSEQGAWEKLFF.